This T cell receptor (beta chain) was found in a study of radiation and T cells in renal cell carcinoma. As for time point: blood 4 weeks post-SBRT, at nephrectomy. The treatment was: 15 Gy SBRT to primary tumor, nephrectomy 4 weeks later. Nephrectomy followed 15 Gy stereotactic body radiation by 4 weeks. Blood was sampled at baseline, 2 weeks and 4 weeks after SBRT. The tumor was a clear cell renal cell carcinoma. Measured with immunoSEQ multiplex PCR; TCRdb has only the in-frame clones, and not every one. This sample has approximately 70,000 clones, with about 74% found just once. The germline CDR1 and CDR2 sequences are SGHNT and YENEEA. The V gene lost 4 bases and the J gene lost 4 bases, with 13 bases spanning the gap. The CDR3 loop spans 14 amino acids. On this clone: The target antigen is unknown.

Study results and caveats: In blood, top tumor clones expanded by 2 weeks, shrinking by 4.

The sample was blood, taken from a patient whose treatment included radiotherapy and nephrectomy. This TCR was recovered from a man in his fifties or sixties with renal cell carcinoma. The chain uses TRBV11-3 and TRBJ1-1, with D hard to call. The CDR3 reads CASSSGSEGTEAFF. CDR3 coding DNA: TGTGCCAGCAGCTCAGGATCGGAGGGCACTGAAGCTTTCTTT.